One sample yielded the 5 T cell receptor beta chains listed below, sequenced in a study of blood T cell repertoires in COVID-19. Generated by immunoSEQ multiplex PCR, the TCRdb table keeps only in-frame clones and is missing some. The sample includes approximately 84,000 clones, roughly 90% of them seen just once. The sample taken for sequencing was peripheral blood. The receptors derive from a human donor with active COVID-19. The donor label of this sample is uncertain.

This clone occurred once. This chain joins TRBV7-9 and TRBJ1-4, with 10 bases identical to TRBD1. J was trimmed by 6 bases and V by 4 bases; bases with no gene match: 14. The CDR3 is 18 residues long. CDR1 and CDR2 (germline): SEHNR, FQNEAQ (reference sequence). CDR3 sequence reads: CASSSPGTGVLTHEKLFF. Here the CDR3 DNA reads TGTGCCAGCAGCTCCCCCGGGACAGGGGTTCTAACGCATGAAAAACTGTTTTTT.

V gene TRBV6-5 combines with J gene TRBJ1-1; 8 bases map to TRBD1. The CDR3 has 14 amino acids. The germline gives CDR1 MNHEY, CDR2 SVGAGI. J was trimmed by 4 bases and V by 7 bases; bases with no gene match: 8. The CDR3 DNA follows: TGTGCCAGCACAGGGGGCTTCTATGGCACTGAAGCTTTCTTT. Its protein product is CASTGGFYGTEAFF.

The chain carries TRBV2 and TRBJ2-7; TRBD2 agrees at 13 bases. This CDR3 region has 18 residues. J gave up 2 bases and V 5 bases, and 12 bases lay outside the gene matches. Germline lookup yields CDR1 SNHLY and CDR2 FYNNEI. In DNA, the CDR3 is TGTGCCAGCAGTCGGACTAGCGGGGGCCAACAATACACCTACGAGCAGTACTTC. Its protein product is CASSRTSGGQQYTYEQYF.

The chain couples TRBV11-2 to TRBJ1-6; D possibly corresponds to TRBD1 (5 bases). The CDR3 contains 17 residues. CDR1 SGHAT and CDR2 FQNNGV come from the germline V gene. The V and J ends lost 6 bases and 6 bases respectively, with 21 bases between them. CDR3 region: CASRVSFRGTSNSPLHF. CDR3 nucleotide sequence: TGTGCCAGCAGGGTTAGTTTTCGGGGGACGAGTAATTCACCCCTCCACTTT.

The chain has TRBV4-3 and TRBJ2-3; 8 bases line up with TRBD1. Germline loops: CDR1 LGHNA, CDR2 YSLEER. This CDR3 is built from 17 residues. The V and J ends lost 0 bases and 2 bases, in that order; junction bases with no gene match: 7. The CDR3 sequence is CASSQEDDRGFTDTQYF. For the CDR3, the DNA is TGCGCCAGCAGCCAAGAAGACGACAGGGGATTCACAGATACGCAGTATTTT.